This T cell receptor (beta chain) was sequenced during a study of blood T cells in healthy people across ages. The V end lost 11 bases, the J end lost 5 bases, and 12 bases lay between the germline ends. The length of the CDR3 is 11 residues. The germline gives CDR1 SGHTA, CDR2 FQGNSA. Notes on the study in general: Since the PBMCs were unsorted, naive and antigen-experienced cells could not be conclusively compared. There were more naive CD4+ cells and higher diversity in long-lived donors than in aged donors.

The sample holds a few counts of this clonotype. Antigen specificity is unknown. The authors ran a second PCR of 7 to 11 cycles using a sample-barcoded 5' primer and a J-beta primer mix. MiXCR, run by TCRdb on the 5' RACE reads, gives a single entry per CDR3 protein. The sample lists some 930,000 distinct CDR3 sequences, approximately 32% occurring once. The sample was also reused in another study, on T cells of mothers and their children.

Sequenced material: blood. The TCR comes from a woman aged 35 to 49 in good health. The chain carries TRBV7-2 and TRBJ2-5; D may be TRBD2 (6 bases). The CDR3 DNA follows: TGTGCCGTTGCGGGGTTGGAGACCCAGTACTTC. Amino acid sequence: CAVAGLETQYF.